The T cell receptor beta chain under discussion was sequenced for a study of blood T cell repertoires in COVID-19. About the research overall: Samples of COVID-19 (acute and convalescent) were obtained from the United States, Italy and Spain. The cDNA or gDNA used as material had been derived from T cells, B-cell-depleted T cells, or PBMCs.

Trimming removed 1 base from V and 3 bases from J; junction bases left unmatched: 9. This CDR3 spans 17 amino acids. Germline CDR1 is SGHDN and CDR2 is FVKESK. This clone was recorded a few times. Per the study methods: Reference gene primer amplification in the assay estimated nucleated cell counts. Measured with immunoSEQ multiplex PCR; TCRdb has only the in-frame clones, and not every one. Clone size and the V and J calls come from that table; the DNA yielded D and trimming. The sample includes over 200,000 clones, roughly 82% seen only once; the top ten take under 2.5%. Specimen: peripheral blood. The genes are TRBV14 and TRBJ2-1, with 7 bases aligning to TRBD2. The source of this sequence is a man between 35 and 55 years old who had recovered from COVID-19. Here the CDR3 reads CASSQGSAGAYYNEQFF. DNA for the CDR3: TGTGCCAGCAGCCAAGGGTCGGCGGGAGCATACTACAATGAGCAGTTCTTC.